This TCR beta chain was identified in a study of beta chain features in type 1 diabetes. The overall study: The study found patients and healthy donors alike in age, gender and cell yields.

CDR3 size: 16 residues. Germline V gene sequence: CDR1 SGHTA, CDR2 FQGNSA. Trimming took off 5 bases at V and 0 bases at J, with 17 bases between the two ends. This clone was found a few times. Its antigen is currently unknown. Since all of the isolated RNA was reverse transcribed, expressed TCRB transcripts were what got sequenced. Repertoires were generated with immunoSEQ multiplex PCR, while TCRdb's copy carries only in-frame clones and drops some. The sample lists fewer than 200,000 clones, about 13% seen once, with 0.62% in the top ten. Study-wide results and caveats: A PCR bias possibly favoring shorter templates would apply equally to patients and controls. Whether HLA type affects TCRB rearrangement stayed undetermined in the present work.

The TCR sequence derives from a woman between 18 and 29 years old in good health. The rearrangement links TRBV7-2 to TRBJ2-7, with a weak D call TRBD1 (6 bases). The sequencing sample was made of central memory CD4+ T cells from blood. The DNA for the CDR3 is TGTGCCAGCAGCCCAGGGGTCAGGAGGAGCTCCTACGAGCAGTACTTC. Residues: CASSPGVRRSSYEQYF.